The 20 T cell receptor beta chains reported below all come from one sample, sequenced in a study of low-dose radiotherapy and immunotherapy resistance in tumors. With TRAV- and TRBV-specific primers, first-strand cDNA was made, covering the alpha and beta chains. Amplification, which lasted 20 to 25 PCR cycles, used a constant-region primer and V-primer adapter to amplify TCRs. TCRdb independently ran MiXCR on the reads; one entry per CDR3 protein. The table has about 39,000 distinct CDR3 sequences, roughly 28% seen once. Time point denoted: before trial treatment. The sample in question was PBMCs, obtained before treatment. Receptors originate from a male donor with gallbladder cancer.

This clonotype has at least ten counts. The genes are TRBV20-1 and TRBJ2-1; 7 bases line up with TRBD2. V gave up 2 bases and J gave up 1 base; unmatched junction bases: 5. Germline loops: CDR1 DFQATT, CDR2 SNEGSKA (reference sequence). This CDR3 is 15 amino acids long. The CDR3: CSARFPGGSYNEQFF. In nucleotides, the CDR3 is TGCAGTGCTAGATTTCCGGGAGGATCCTACAATGAGCAGTTCTTC.

This chain links TRBV7-6 with TRBJ1-2, with D unclear. The CDR3 is made up of 15 amino acids. Germline-derived CDR1 and CDR2 are SGHVS and FNYEAQ. The V end was cut by 5 bases, the J end by 3 bases, with 16 bases between. CDR3 DNA sequence: TGTGCCAGCAGCCCCAATAACAGAGAACACTATGGCTACACCTTC. Amino acid sequence: CASSPNNREHYGYTF.

This clonotype has a handful of counts. The V gene is TRBV5-6, the J gene TRBJ1-1; D is unclear. Germline values: CDR1 SGHDT, CDR2 YYEEEE. This CDR3 is 15 amino acids long. V lost 0 bases to trimming and J lost 0 bases, with 9 bases between them. CDR3 nucleotides: TGTGCCAGCAGCTTGGGCGGCGATATGAACACTGAAGCTTTCTTT. Translation gives CASSLGGDMNTEAFF. Filled out from reference TRBV5-6 and TRBJ1-1, the complete variable domain reads DAGVTQSPTHLIKTRGQQVTLRCSPKSGHDTVSWYQQALGQGPQFIFQYYEEEERQRGNFPDRFSGHQFPNYSSELNVNALLLGDSALYLCASSLGGDMNTEAFFGQGTRLTVV.

This clonotype was counted many times. The CDR3 bases are TGTGCCAGCAGCCAGGGGACAGGTTCCTACGAGCAGTACTTC. Translating it yields CASSQGTGSYEQYF. This chain links TRBV14 with TRBJ2-7; 8 bases are shared with TRBD1. V lost 3 bases and J lost 1; bases outside the gene matches: 2. CDR1 is SGHDN and CDR2 is FVKESK in the germline V gene. The CDR3 totals 14 residues.

This clonotype has a count of ten or more. This chain joins TRBV5-4 and TRBJ2-7; no firm D call. Germline assignment: CDR1 SGHNT and CDR2 YYREEE (reference sequence). V shed 4 bases and J shed 7 bases, with 12 bases lying between them. The CDR3 length is 12 residues. The CDR3 loop is CASSRVLGEQYF. The CDR3 coding sequence is TGTGCCAGCAGCCGCGTGCTGGGGGAGCAGTACTTC.

Ten or more counts support this clonotype. The V and J genes are TRBV6-8 and TRBJ2-7; the D gene is possibly TRBD1 (5 bases). Trimming shortened V by 8 bases and J by 5 bases, and 16 bases separated the two germline ends. Germline V gene sequence: CDR1 MNHGY, CDR2 SAAAGT. This CDR3 region has 13 residues. CDR3 loop: CASRISTANEQYF. DNA of the CDR3: TGTGCCAGCCGGATTTCGACAGCTAACGAGCAGTACTTC.

By proportion, this clonotype is medium-sized. This sequence joins TRBV24-1 and TRBJ2-7; D is tentatively TRBD1 or TRBD2 (5 bases each). CDR1 is KGHDR, CDR2 SFDVKD, per germline. The CDR3 loop spans 15 amino acids. The germline V and J ends were trimmed by 4 bases and 2 bases, with 14 bases remaining between them. CDR3 protein: CATSESRDHPYEQYF. The CDR3 DNA reads as TGTGCCACCAGTGAAAGCCGGGACCACCCCTACGAGCAGTACTTC.

This clonotype was recorded many times. This chain joins TRBV2 and TRBJ1-5; 12 nucleotides align to TRBD1. V lost 2 bases to trimming and J lost 6 bases; unmatched junction nucleotides: 5. The V gene's germline CDR1 is SNHLY and CDR2 FYNNEI. The CDR3 consists of 16 residues. The CDR3 loop reads CASSELGTGGGQPQHF. The CDR3 nucleotides read TGTGCCAGCAGTGAACTCGGGACAGGGGGCGGTCAGCCCCAGCATTTT.

This CDR3 reads CASSRAIEQFF. For the CDR3, the DNA is TGTGCCAGCTCACGCGCGATCGAGCAGTTCTTC. The V call is TRBV18, the J call TRBJ2-1; D is undetermined. Germline-derived CDR1 and CDR2 are KGHSH and LQKENI. V lost 4 bases and J lost 10, with 8 bases in between. The CDR3 contains 11 residues. Full variable domain (remainder filled in from reference TRBV18 and TRBJ2-1): NAGVMQNPRHLVRRRGQEARLRCSPMKGHSHVYWYRQLPEEGLKFMVYLQKENIIDESGMPKERFSAEFPKEGPSILRIQQVVRGDSAAYFCASSRAIEQFFGPGTRLTVL.

V usage is TRBV12-3 or TRBV12-4 and J usage is TRBJ2-1, with 7 bases aligning to TRBD2. The CDR3 spans 15 residues. The J segment lost 3 bases and the V segment lost 6 bases, leaving 8 bases of the junction unmatched. The chain's CDR3 is CASRPSGTNYNEQFF. CDR3 nucleotide sequence: TGTGCCAGCAGACCGAGCGGGACCAACTACAATGAGCAGTTCTTC.

This clonotype was observed many times. The V call is TRBV5-1, the J call TRBJ2-3; TRBD2 matches at 7 bases. Germline CDR1 and CDR2: SGHRS and YFSETQ. Germline trimming cut 3 bases from V and 4 bases from J; bases unmatched to any gene: 14. The CDR3 covers 17 residues. The chain's CDR3 is CASSWGRSRAGPDTQYF. As DNA, the CDR3 is TGCGCCAGCAGCTGGGGAAGATCGCGAGCGGGGCCAGATACGCAGTATTTT.

The chain is built from TRBV11-2 and TRBJ2-5, with D perhaps matching TRBD1 (5 bases). Trimming stripped 4 bases from V and 1 base from J, with 10 bases between. This CDR3 is built from 14 residues. The V gene's germline CDR1 is SGHAT and CDR2 FQNNGV. In DNA, the CDR3 is TGTGCCAGCAGCTCGCGACAGACCCAAGAGACCCAGTACTTC. It specifies CASSSRQTQETQYF.

The CDR3 loop reads CASSPRDPGRLREQFF. The CDR3 nucleotides read TGCGCCAGCAGCCCCCGGGACCCAGGGCGGTTACGGGAGCAGTTCTTC. This chain links TRBV5-1 with TRBJ2-1; the D gene could be TRBD1 or TRBD2 (5 bases each). The CDR3 runs 16 residues. CDR1 SGHRS and CDR2 YFSETQ come from the germline V gene. The V and J ends lost 4 bases and 10 bases respectively, with 24 bases between them.

This clonotype occurred many times. The V and J genes are TRBV3-1 and TRBJ1-1; D is undetermined. There are 13 residues in the CDR3. CDR1 and CDR2 (germline): LGHDT, YNNKEL (reference sequence). V dropped 2 bases and J dropped 1 base, with 5 bases sitting between them. The CDR3: CASSQQTNTEAFF. CDR3 nucleotide sequence: TGTGCCAGCAGCCAACAGACGAACACTGAAGCTTTCTTT.

This clonotype was seen ten or more times. The gene calls are TRBV2 and TRBJ1-5; maybe TRBD1 (6 bases). The CDR3 length is 15 residues. The germline V and J ends were trimmed by 6 bases and 0 bases, with 12 bases remaining between them. Per the germline V gene, CDR1 is SNHLY and CDR2 is FYNNEI. The CDR3 region has the DNA TGTGCCAGCAGCGACCACAGGGCTAGCAATCAGCCCCAGCATTTT. Protein sequence: CASSDHRASNQPQHF.

This clonotype was seen at least ten times. The chain couples TRBV27 to TRBJ1-5; 10 bases line up with TRBD1. Germline CDR1 is MNHEY and CDR2 is SMNVEV (reference sequence). The CDR3 consists of 14 residues. The V and J ends lost 3 bases and 4 bases, in that order; junction bases with no gene match: 0. The CDR3 DNA reads as TGTGCCAGCAGTTTGGGACAGGGGAATCAGCCCCAGCATTTT. Translating gives CASSLGQGNQPQHF.

Many counts were recorded for this clonotype. This chain joins TRBV29-1 and TRBJ2-3; D is unclear. Germline V gene sequence: CDR1 SQVTM, CDR2 ANQGSEA. Trimming left V 6 bases short and J 7 bases short, with 11 bases between. CDR3 length: 11 amino acids. DNA for the CDR3: TGCAGCGTCTTCCAGCCGAATACGCAGTATTTT. Amino acids: CSVFQPNTQYF.

This chain joins TRBV2 and TRBJ1-5; TRBD1 might be the D (5 bases). Germline values: CDR1 SNHLY, CDR2 FYNNEI. Trimming left V 3 bases short and J 6 bases short, with 12 bases between. This CDR3 has 14 residues. The CDR3 region has the DNA TGTGCCAGCAGTGAGATCAGGGAACGTCAGCCCCAGCATTTT. This sequence encodes CASSEIRERQPQHF.

This clonotype has only a few counts. CDR3 region: CASRSARSPLHF. In nucleotides, the CDR3 is TGTGCCAGCAGATCGGCACGGTCACCCCTCCACTTT. The chain combines TRBV14 with TRBJ1-6; the D is unclear. The CDR3 covers 12 residues. CDR1 and CDR2 from the germline V gene are SGHDN and FVKESK. V shed 6 bases and J shed 10 bases, with 10 bases lying between them. Based on the CDR3 plus reference TRBV14 and TRBJ1-6, the full variable domain is EAGVTQFPSHSVIEKGQTVTLRCDPISGHDNLYWYRRVMGKEIKFLLHFVKESKQDESGMPNNRFLAERTGGTYSTLKVQPAELEDSGVYFCASRSARSPLHFGNGTRLTVT.

V usage is TRBV3-1 and J usage is TRBJ1-2; weak D call: TRBD1 (5 bases). V shed 1 base and J shed 8 bases, with 11 bases lying between them. This CDR3 spans 13 amino acids. Germline-derived CDR1 and CDR2 are LGHDT and YNNKEL (reference sequence). CDR3 sequence (DNA): TGTGCCAGCAGCCAAGCACAGGAAGGCGGCTACACCTTC. Translating gives CASSQAQEGGYTF. The full variable domain, its missing parts supplied by reference TRBV3-1 and TRBJ1-2, is DTAVSQTPKYLVTQMGNDKSIKCEQNLGHDTMYWYKQDSKKFLKIMFSYNNKELIINETVPNRFSPKSPDKAHLNLHINSLELGDSAVYFCASSQAQEGGYTFGSGTRLTVV.